This entry is about one T cell receptor beta chain. The CDR3 covers 13 residues. V lost 1 base and J lost 9, with 11 bases in between. In the original processing: Reference gene primer amplification in the assay estimated nucleated cell counts. Here immunoSEQ multiplex PCR was the method, and the copy in TCRdb shows in-frame clones only, minus some. V and J calls plus clone size are reproduced from that table; the DNA served to infer D and trimming. This sample has 240,000 or so clones, with approximately 83% found just once. This entry belongs to a study of blood T cell repertoires in COVID-19. Overall study context: COVID-19 samples, acute and convalescent, were from the United States, Italy and Spain.

V is TRBV5-3 and J is TRBJ2-4; D perhaps matches TRBD2 (5 bases). TRBV5-3 is assigned to the ORF class and has an uncertain function. The sequenced sample consisted of peripheral blood. This TCR derives from a man between 25 and 39 years old who had recovered from COVID-19. CDR3 nucleotide sequence: TGTGCCAGAAGCTTGCGACTAATGGGCATTCAGTACTTC. This sequence encodes CARSLRLMGIQYF.